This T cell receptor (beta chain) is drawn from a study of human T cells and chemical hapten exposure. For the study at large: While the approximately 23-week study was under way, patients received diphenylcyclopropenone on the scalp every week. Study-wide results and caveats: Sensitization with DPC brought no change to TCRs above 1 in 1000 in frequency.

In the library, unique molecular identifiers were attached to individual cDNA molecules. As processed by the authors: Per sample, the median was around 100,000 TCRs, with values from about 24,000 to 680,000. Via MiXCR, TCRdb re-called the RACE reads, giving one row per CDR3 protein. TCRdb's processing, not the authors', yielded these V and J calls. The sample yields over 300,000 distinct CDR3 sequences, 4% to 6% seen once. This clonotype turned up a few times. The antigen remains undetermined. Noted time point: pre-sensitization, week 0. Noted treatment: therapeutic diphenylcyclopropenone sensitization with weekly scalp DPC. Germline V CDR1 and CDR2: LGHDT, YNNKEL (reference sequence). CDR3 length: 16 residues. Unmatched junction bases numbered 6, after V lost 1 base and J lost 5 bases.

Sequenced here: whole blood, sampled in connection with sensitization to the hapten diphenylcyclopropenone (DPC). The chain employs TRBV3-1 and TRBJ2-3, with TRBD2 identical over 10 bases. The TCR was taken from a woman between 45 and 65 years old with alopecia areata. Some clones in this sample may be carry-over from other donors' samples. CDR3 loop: CASSQAVASGGDTQYF. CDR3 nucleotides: TGTGCCAGCAGCCAAGCGGTGGCTAGCGGGGGAGATACGCAGTATTTT.